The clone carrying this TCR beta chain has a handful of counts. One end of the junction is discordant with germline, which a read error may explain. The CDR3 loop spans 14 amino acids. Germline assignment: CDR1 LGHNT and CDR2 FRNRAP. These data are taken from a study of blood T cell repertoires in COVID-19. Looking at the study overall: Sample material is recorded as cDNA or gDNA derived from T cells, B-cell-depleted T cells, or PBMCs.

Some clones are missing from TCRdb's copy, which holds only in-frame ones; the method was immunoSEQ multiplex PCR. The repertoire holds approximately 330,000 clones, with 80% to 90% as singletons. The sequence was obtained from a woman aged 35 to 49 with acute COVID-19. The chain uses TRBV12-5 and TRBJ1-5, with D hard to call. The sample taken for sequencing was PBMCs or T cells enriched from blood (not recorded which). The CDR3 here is CASGLGPLRQPQHF. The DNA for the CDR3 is TGTGCTAGCGGTTTGGGCCCCTTACGGCAGCCCCAGCATTTT.